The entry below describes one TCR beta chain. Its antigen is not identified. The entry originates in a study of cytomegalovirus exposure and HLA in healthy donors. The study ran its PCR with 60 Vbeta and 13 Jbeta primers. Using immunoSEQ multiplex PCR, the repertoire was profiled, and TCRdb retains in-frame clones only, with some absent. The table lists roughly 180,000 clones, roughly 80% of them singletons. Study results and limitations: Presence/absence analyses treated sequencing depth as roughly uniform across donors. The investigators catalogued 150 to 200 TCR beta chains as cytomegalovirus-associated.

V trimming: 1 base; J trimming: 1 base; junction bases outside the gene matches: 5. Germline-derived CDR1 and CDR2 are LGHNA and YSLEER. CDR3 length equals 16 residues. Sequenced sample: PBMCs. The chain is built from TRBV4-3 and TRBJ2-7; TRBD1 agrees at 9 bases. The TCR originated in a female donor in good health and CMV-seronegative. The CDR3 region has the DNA TGCGCCAGCAGCCAAGGAACCGGGACAGGGTCCTACGAGCAGTACTTC. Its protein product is CASSQGTGTGSYEQYF.